Presented here are 3 T cell receptor beta chains from one specimen sequenced in a study of human T cells and chemical hapten exposure. It was unfractionated whole blood from which total RNA was extracted. Each cDNA molecule in the library carried unique molecular identifiers. TCRdb reprocessed the reads via MiXCR and lists one record per CDR3 protein. The data contain roughly 530 distinct CDR3 sequences, 95% to 98% of them seen just once; the ten biggest clones take up about 8.5%. Input material: whole blood. These TCRs come from a human donor who had alopecia or was a healthy volunteer (not recorded which). Some clones in this sample may be carry-over from other donors' samples. This table probably holds off-target reads from a library built for another chain.

The chain joins TRBV20-1 to TRBJ1-5; 8 bases are a match to TRBD1. The CDR3 sequence is 15 residues long. The germline V gene encodes CDR1 DFQATT and CDR2 SNEGSKA (reference sequence). After removal of 4 bases from V and 1 base from J, the junction contained 6 bases not matched to a gene. CDR3 in amino acids: CSATTGVVSNQPQHF. Here the CDR3 DNA reads TGCAGTGCTACGACAGGGGTCGTGAGCAATCAGCCCCAGCATTTT.

The chain couples TRBV28 to TRBJ2-2, with 10 nucleotides matching TRBD2. V gave up 6 bases and J gave up 0 bases; unmatched junction bases: 4. CDR1 and CDR2 (germline): MDHEN, SYDVKM. This CDR3 contains 16 residues. The CDR3 loop is CASRLAGGPNTGELFF. In DNA, the CDR3 is TGTGCCAGCAGATTAGCGGGAGGCCCGAACACCGGGGAGCTGTTTTTT.

The count of this clonotype is one. The DNA of the CDR3 is TGTGCCAGCAGCCAAGATCAGAGGACAGGGGGTACGCAGTATTTT. Its protein is CASSQDQRTGGTQYF. This chain connects TRBV14 to TRBJ2-3; TRBD1 matches at 10 bases. J was trimmed by 8 bases and V by 0 bases; bases with no gene match: 5. Germline values: CDR1 SGHDN, CDR2 FVKESK. CDR3 length: 15 residues.